This T cell receptor (beta chain) was identified in a study of beta chain features in type 1 diabetes. The CDR3 length is 12 residues. Trimming removed 3 bases at V and 11 bases at J, with 13 bases between. CDR1 MDHEN and CDR2 SYDVKM come from the germline V gene. Overall study results and limits: Researchers caution that PCR might favor shorter templates, equally among patients and controls. When Type 1 diabetes patients were examined, their TCRB CDR3s proved moderately but significantly shorter in all four CD4+ subsets. VDJ junctions in type 1 diabetes patients carried more deletions and fewer insertions. A closer apparent resemblance between naive, central memory and Treg TCRB repertoires was seen in patients than in healthy donors.

This clone was seen more than once but under ten times. Its antigen is not known. As every portion of the isolated RNA was reverse transcribed, the sequencing read expressed TCRB transcripts. The method was immunoSEQ multiplex PCR; TCRdb's version includes in-frame clones alone and lacks a portion of them. The table has over 200,000 clones, roughly a tenth seen once. The rearrangement links TRBV28 to TRBJ1-1; no definite D call. The sample consisted of naive CD4+ T cells from blood. This sequence was found in a young man with type 1 diabetes. CDR3 nucleotide sequence: TGTGCCAGCAGTTTTCGACACGCACGGGCTTTCTTT. Translating it yields CASSFRHARAFF.